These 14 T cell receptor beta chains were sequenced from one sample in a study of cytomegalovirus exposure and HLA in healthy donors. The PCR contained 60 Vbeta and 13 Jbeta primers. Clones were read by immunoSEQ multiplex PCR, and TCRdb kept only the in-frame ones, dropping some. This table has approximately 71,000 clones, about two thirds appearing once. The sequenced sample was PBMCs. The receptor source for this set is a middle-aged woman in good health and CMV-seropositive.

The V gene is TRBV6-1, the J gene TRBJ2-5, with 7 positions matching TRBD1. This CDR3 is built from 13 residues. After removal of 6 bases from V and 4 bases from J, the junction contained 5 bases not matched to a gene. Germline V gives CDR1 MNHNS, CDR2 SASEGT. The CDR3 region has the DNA TGTGCCAGCAGCCTCGGGACAGCAGAGACCCAGTACTTC. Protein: CASSLGTAETQYF.

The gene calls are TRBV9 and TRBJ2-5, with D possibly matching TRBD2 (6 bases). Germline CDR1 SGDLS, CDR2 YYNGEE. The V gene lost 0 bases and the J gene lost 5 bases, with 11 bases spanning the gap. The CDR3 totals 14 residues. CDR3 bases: TGTGCCAGCAGCGTAGCGGAGGGCCGGGAGACCCAGTACTTC. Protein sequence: CASSVAEGRETQYF.

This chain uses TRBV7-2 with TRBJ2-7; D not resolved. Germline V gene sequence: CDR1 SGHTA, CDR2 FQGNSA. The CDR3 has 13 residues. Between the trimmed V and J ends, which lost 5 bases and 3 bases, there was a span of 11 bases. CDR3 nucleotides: TGTGCCAGCAGCATCCGAGACAACTACGAGCAGTACTTC. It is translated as CASSIRDNYEQYF. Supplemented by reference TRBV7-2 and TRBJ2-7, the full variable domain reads GAGVSQSPSNKVTEKGKDVELRCDPISGHTALYWYRQSLGQGLEFLIYFQGNSAPDKSGLPSDRFSAERTGGSVSTLTIQRTQQEDSAVYLCASSIRDNYEQYFGPGTRLTVT.

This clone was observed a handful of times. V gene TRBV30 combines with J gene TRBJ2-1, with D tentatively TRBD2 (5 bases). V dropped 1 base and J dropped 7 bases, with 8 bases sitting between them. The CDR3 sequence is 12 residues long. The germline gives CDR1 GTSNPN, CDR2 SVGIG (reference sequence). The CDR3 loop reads CAWSARGNEQFF. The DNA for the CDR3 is TGTGCCTGGAGTGCACGGGGTAATGAGCAGTTCTTC.

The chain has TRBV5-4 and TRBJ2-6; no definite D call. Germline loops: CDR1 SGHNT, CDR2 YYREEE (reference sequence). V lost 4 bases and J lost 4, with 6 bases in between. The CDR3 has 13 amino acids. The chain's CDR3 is CASSGQGANVLTF. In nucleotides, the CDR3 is TGTGCCAGCAGCGGTCAGGGGGCCAACGTCCTGACTTTC. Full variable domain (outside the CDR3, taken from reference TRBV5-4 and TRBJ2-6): ETGVTQSPTHLIKTRGQQVTLRCSSQSGHNTVSWYQQALGQGPQFIFQYYREEENGRGNFPPRFSGLQFPNYSSELNVNALELDDSALYLCASSGQGANVLTFGAGSRLTVL.

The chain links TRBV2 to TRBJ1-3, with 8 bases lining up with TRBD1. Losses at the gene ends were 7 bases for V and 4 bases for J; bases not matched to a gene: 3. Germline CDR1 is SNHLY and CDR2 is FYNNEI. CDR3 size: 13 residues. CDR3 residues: CASIRDRGNTIYF. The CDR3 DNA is TGTGCCAGCATCCGGGACAGGGGAAACACCATATATTTT. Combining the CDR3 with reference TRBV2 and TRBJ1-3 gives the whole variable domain EPEVTQTPSHQVTQMGQEVILRCVPISNHLYFYWYRQILGQKVEFLVSFYNNEISEKSEIFDDQFSVERPDGSNFTLKIRSTKLEDSAMYFCASIRDRGNTIYFGEGSWLTVV.

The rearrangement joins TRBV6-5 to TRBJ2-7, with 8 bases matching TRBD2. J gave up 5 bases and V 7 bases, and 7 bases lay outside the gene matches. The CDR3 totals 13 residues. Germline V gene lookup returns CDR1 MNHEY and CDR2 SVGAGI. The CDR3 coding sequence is TGTGCCAGCAAACGGGGGGGCCCCCACGAGCAGTACTTC. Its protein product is CASKRGGPHEQYF.

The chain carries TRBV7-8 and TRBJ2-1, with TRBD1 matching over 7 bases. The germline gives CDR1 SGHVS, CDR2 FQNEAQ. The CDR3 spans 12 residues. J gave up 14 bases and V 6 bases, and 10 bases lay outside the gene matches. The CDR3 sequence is CASSHAGTAKFF. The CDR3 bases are TGTGCCAGCAGTCATGCCGGGACAGCTAAGTTCTTC.

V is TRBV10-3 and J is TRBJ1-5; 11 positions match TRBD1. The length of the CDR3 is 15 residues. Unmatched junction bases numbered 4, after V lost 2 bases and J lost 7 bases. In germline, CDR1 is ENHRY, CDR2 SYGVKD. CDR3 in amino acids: CAISEGGQGEQPQHF. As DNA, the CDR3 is TGTGCCATCAGTGAGGGGGGACAGGGGGAGCAGCCCCAGCATTTT.

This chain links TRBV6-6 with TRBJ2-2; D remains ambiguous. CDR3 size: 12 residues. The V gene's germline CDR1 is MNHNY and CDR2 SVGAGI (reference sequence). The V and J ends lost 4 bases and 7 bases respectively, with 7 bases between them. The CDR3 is CASSLTIGELFF. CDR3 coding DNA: TGTGCCAGCAGTTTAACTATCGGGGAGCTGTTTTTT.

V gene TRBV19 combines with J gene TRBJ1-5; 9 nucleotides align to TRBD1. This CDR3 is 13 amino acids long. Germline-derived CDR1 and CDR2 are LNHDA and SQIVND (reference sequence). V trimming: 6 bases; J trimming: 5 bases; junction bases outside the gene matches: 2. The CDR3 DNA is TGTGCCAGTAGCGACAGGGGGGATCAGCCCCAGCATTTT. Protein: CASSDRGDQPQHF.

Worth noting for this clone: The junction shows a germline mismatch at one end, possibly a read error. Written as DNA, the CDR3 is TGTGCCAGCAGTTTTTATAATTCCCCCCTCCACTTT. This codes for CASSFYNSPLHF. The chain has TRBV27 and TRBJ1-6, with no clear D. Germline values: CDR1 MNHEY, CDR2 SMNVEV (reference sequence). This CDR3 has 12 amino acids.

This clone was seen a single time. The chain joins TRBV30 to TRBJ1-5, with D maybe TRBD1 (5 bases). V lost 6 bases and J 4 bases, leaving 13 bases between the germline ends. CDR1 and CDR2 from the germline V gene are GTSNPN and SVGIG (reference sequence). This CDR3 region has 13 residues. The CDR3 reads CACNHGGNQPQHF. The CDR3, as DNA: TGTGCCTGTAACCATGGGGGGAATCAGCCCCAGCATTTT.

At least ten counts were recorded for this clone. CDR3 in DNA: TGCGCCAGCAGAAGCTTGGGTACTGCCGGGACTAGGGCCTACAATGAGCAGTTCTTC. Translation gives CASRSLGTAGTRAYNEQFF. This chain connects TRBV5-1 to TRBJ2-1; TRBD2 aligns across 8 bases. V was pared by 5 bases and J by 2 bases, with 18 bases of the junction left unmatched. The CDR3 length is 19 residues. Germline assignment: CDR1 SGHRS and CDR2 YFSETQ.